The present T cell receptor (beta chain) was sequenced within a study of CD4 and CD8 cells across lung adenocarcinoma regions. In the case of this clonotype: A junction boundary mismatches the germline segment, possibly from a read error.

TCRdb redid the calling of the PCR reads with MiXCR, one entry per CDR3 protein. Of about 16,000 distinct CDR3 sequences listed, just under 55% were seen once; the top ten hold 32%. The patients had localized lung adenocarcinoma, a non-small cell subtype. The material sequenced was CD8+ T cells from the center of a lung tumor. This sequence originates from a female donor with lung adenocarcinoma. The CD4 and CD8 labels of this study may be unreliable.

The CDR3 is CASRFSGANGGEQFF. Written as DNA, the CDR3 is TGTGCCAGCAGATTCTCCGGTGCGAACGGCGGTGAGCAGTTTTTT. This chain links TRBV6-5 with TRBJ2-1, with no clear D. This CDR3 is built from 15 residues. CDR1 and CDR2 from the germline V gene are MNHEY and SVGAGI.